The rows below give T cell receptor beta chains drawn from one sample of a study of T cell repertoires in cytomegalovirus infection. TCRdb independently ran MiXCR on the reads; one entry per CDR3 protein. The data hold fewer than 200,000 distinct CDR3 sequences, with approximately 15% observed a single time. The sample was PBMCs. The receptors were gathered from a human donor in good health (CMV status not recorded). Some clones in this sample may be carry-over from other donors' samples. CDR3s include the opening cysteine and the closing phenylalanine or tryptophan. Fields, in order: V gene, J gene, D gene, clone size, CDR3 DNA, CDR3 protein. D genes are given only for firm matches. Clone size, where shown, is once, few, many, or a class for clones that have expanded.

TRBV12-3/TRBV12-4,TRBJ1-1,-,-,TGTGCCACCCGAGACTACACTGAAGCTTTCTTT,CATRDYTEAFF
TRBV20-1,TRBJ2-5,-,few,TGCAGCGGGGAGGCGGGTCAAGAGACCCAGTACTTC,CSGEAGQETQYF
TRBV4-3,TRBJ1-2,-,few,TGCGCCAGCAGCCAAGATAAGCTCCTATCAAACTATGGCTACACCTTC,CASSQDKLLSNYGYTF
TRBV6-5,TRBJ2-7,-,-,TGTGCCAGCAGTTACTCAGGGGGGGCGTCCGCCTACGAGCAGTACTTC,CASSYSGGASAYEQYF
TRBV5-6,TRBJ1-6,TRBD1,-,TGTGCCAGCAGACCCTTCCGACAGGGCGCTAATTCACCCCTCCACTTT,CASRPFRQGANSPLHF
TRBV6-4,TRBJ2-5,-,few,TGTGCCAGCAGTGAAACCTCTCTAGGGGAGACCCAGTACTTC,CASSETSLGETQYF
TRBV10-3,TRBJ2-3,TRBD2,many,TGTGCCATCTCGTTCCGGACTAGTAGCAGCACAGATACGCAGTATTTT,CAISFRTSSSTDTQYF
TRBV30,TRBJ2-1,-,-,TGTGCCTGGACTAGCTCTTCCTACAATGAGCAGTTCTTC,CAWTSSSYNEQFF
TRBV6-1,TRBJ2-7,TRBD1,many,TGTGCCAGCAGTGTCCTAGGGGGCCCGAGCTCCTACGAGCAGTACTTC,CASSVLGGPSSYEQYF
TRBV7-2,TRBJ1-6,-,many,TGTGCCACAGGTGTCTCCTATAATTCACCCCTCCACTTT,CATGVSYNSPLHF
TRBV5-6,TRBJ1-2,-,few,TGTGCCAGCAGCATCCGGGACACATACAACTATGGCTACACCTTC,CASSIRDTYNYGYTF
TRBV6-6,TRBJ1-1,-,few,TGTGCCAGCAGCCTCTCGAGGGACACCAAAGAAGCTTTCTTT,CASSLSRDTKEAFF
TRBV6-5,TRBJ2-1,-,-,TGTGCCCGCAGGGGGGGGTCCTACAATGAGCAGTTCTTC,CARRGGSYNEQFF
TRBV30,TRBJ1-5,-,few,TGTGCCTGGAGTGTCCCGGGGTCGCCCCAGCATTTT,CAWSVPGSPQHF
TRBV6-5,TRBJ2-5,TRBD2,-,TGTGCCAGCAGTTACGCGGGAGGACCACAAGAGACCCAGTACTTC,CASSYAGGPQETQYF
TRBV7-6,TRBJ2-2,-,many,TGTGCCAGCAGCCCAAAGACAGGCGGGGAGCTGTTTTTT,CASSPKTGGELFF
TRBV2,TRBJ2-5,-,-,TGTGCCAGCATCGGCAGGTTTGGCGAGACCCAGTACTTC,CASIGRFGETQYF
TRBV18,TRBJ2-3,-,-,TGTGCCAGCTCCCGATCCGTTGTGGGGGCCTTAAGCACAGATACGCAGTATTTT,CASSRSVVGALSTDTQYF
TRBV4-1,TRBJ1-1,-,many,TGCGCCAGCAGCCAAGCCTTGTCCAGAACGAACACTGAAGCTTTCTTT,CASSQALSRTNTEAFF
TRBV6-1,TRBJ1-1,-,many,TGTGCCAGCAGTGTAAACCGGGGATCTGAAGCTTTCTTT,CASSVNRGSEAFF
TRBV29-1,TRBJ1-2,-,-,TGCAGCGTTGTCGGGGCAGGGTCTGGCTACACCTTC,CSVVGAGSGYTF
TRBV6-5,TRBJ1-5,TRBD1,-,TGTGCCAGCAGTTACACAGGGGGAAGGGGCAATCAGCCCCAGCATTTT,CASSYTGGRGNQPQHF
TRBV7-8,TRBJ2-3,TRBD2,many,TGTGCCAGCAGCTTAGCGCCCGCGGGAGACGGGGATACGCAGTATTTT,CASSLAPAGDGDTQYF
TRBV19,TRBJ2-5,-,few,TGTGCCAGTAGTATGGGACCACCTCGGGAGACCCAGTACTTC,CASSMGPPRETQYF
TRBV6-6,TRBJ2-2,TRBD1,many,TGTGCCAGCAGTTACTGGACAGGGGGTACCGGGGAGCTGTTTTTT,CASSYWTGGTGELFF
TRBV7-3,TRBJ1-1,-,few,TGTGCCAGCAGCTTGGGAAAAACTGAAGCTTTCTTT,CASSLGKTEAFF
TRBV14,TRBJ2-1,TRBD2,many,TGTGCCAGCAGCCTGGGACTAGCGGGAACCTACAATGAGCAGTTCTTC,CASSLGLAGTYNEQFF
TRBV28,TRBJ2-7,-,few,TGTGCCAGCAGTTTAAAAATAGGGGGGAGAGGGGAGCAGTACTTC,CASSLKIGGRGEQYF
TRBV7-8,TRBJ2-2,TRBD2,many,TGTGCCAGCAGCCCCCCCAGGCGACTAGCGGGAATGGCCGGGGAGCTGTTTTTT,CASSPPRRLAGMAGELFF
TRBV10-3,TRBJ2-7,-,many,TGTGCCATCAGGGGGGGACAGACCTACGAGCAGTACTTC,CAIRGGQTYEQYF
TRBV27,TRBJ1-2,-,-,TGTGCCAGCAGTTTATCGGGGAGCTATGGCTACACCTTC,CASSLSGSYGYTF
TRBV28,TRBJ1-5,-,many,TGTGCCAGCAGTTTAGTAGGAATTAGCAATCAGCCCCAGCATTTT,CASSLVGISNQPQHF
TRBV7-9,TRBJ1-2,TRBD1,-,TGTGCCAGCAGCCCCGGGACAGGGGGGTTCTATGGCTACACCTTC,CASSPGTGGFYGYTF
TRBV6-2/TRBV6-3,TRBJ2-5,TRBD2,many,TGTGCCAGCAGTAAGGCCCTAGCGGGATGGCGGGAAGAGACCCAGTACTTC,CASSKALAGWREETQYF
TRBV5-1,TRBJ2-1,TRBD1,few,TGCGCCAGCAGCTGGTCACAGGGGGATGAGCAGTTCTTC,CASSWSQGDEQFF
TRBV18,TRBJ2-1,TRBD2,few,TGTGCCAGCTCACCACCGGGACTAGCGGGAAACTATGAGCAGTTCTTC,CASSPPGLAGNYEQFF
TRBV28,TRBJ2-7,TRBD1,-,TGTGCCAGCAGTGGGGGGGGGACAGGGACCTCCTACGAGCAGTACTTC,CASSGGGTGTSYEQYF
TRBV7-8,TRBJ2-2,-,many,TGTGCCAGCAGCTTAGTGGTGTTAGGAGCGGCGAACACCGGGGAGCTGTTTTTT,CASSLVVLGAANTGELFF
TRBV7-8,TRBJ2-1,TRBD2,many,TGTGCCAGCAGCTTAGTACGACTAGCGGGAGCCAATGAGCAGTTCTTC,CASSLVRLAGANEQFF
TRBV12-3/TRBV12-4,TRBJ2-5,TRBD2,many,TGTGCCAGCAGTTTAAGGCGGGAGATTGGGGAGACCCAGTACTTC,CASSLRREIGETQYF
TRBV6-2/TRBV6-3,TRBJ2-1,-,-,TGTGCCAGCAGTAAATGGGGGGTCAATGAGCAGTTCTTC,CASSKWGVNEQFF
TRBV7-6,TRBJ2-1,TRBD2,many,TGTGCCAGCAGCTTAGTCCCAGCGGGAGTGCCTATGAGCTCCTACAATGAGCAGTTCTTC,CASSLVPAGVPMSSYNEQFF
TRBV11-3,TRBJ2-6,-,-,TGTGCCAGCAGCTATAGCTTACGCTCTGGGGCCAACGTCCTGACTTTC,CASSYSLRSGANVLTF
TRBV7-9,TRBJ1-1,-,-,TGTGCCAGCAGGGGGAACACTGAAGCTTTCTTT,CASRGNTEAFF
TRBV10-3,TRBJ2-5,-,-,TGTGCCATCAGTGAGTCCCCCGGGAAGGAGACCCAGTACTTC,CAISESPGKETQYF
TRBV5-1,TRBJ1-2,-,-,TGCGCCAGCAGCTCGTTTCGACAGGCCTATGGCTACACCTTC,CASSSFRQAYGYTF
TRBV29-1,TRBJ1-4,-,-,TGCAGCGTTGGCTCCAGGGAAGGAAAACTGTTTTTT,CSVGSREGKLFF
TRBV7-9,TRBJ2-7,-,many,TGTGCCAGCAGCCCGCCCCGGGGGCACTCCTACGAGCAGTACTTC,CASSPPRGHSYEQYF
TRBV7-2,TRBJ1-5,-,many,TGTGCCAGCAGCCCCAGAGGGCCAGGAGGCAATCAGCCCCAGCATTTT,CASSPRGPGGNQPQHF
TRBV6-2/TRBV6-3,TRBJ2-7,TRBD2,few,TGTGCCAGCAGTTACCACCGACTAGCGGGACCAAACGAGCAGTACTTC,CASSYHRLAGPNEQYF
TRBV20-1,TRBJ2-1,-,-,TGCAGTGCTCCCGGGGGTAGCTCCTACAATGAGCAGTTCTTC,CSAPGGSSYNEQFF
TRBV7-9,TRBJ2-6,-,many,TGTGCCAGCAGCTTAGACGGCTCTGGGGCCAACGTCCTGACTTTC,CASSLDGSGANVLTF
TRBV18,TRBJ1-1,-,few,TGTGCCAGCTCACCAAAACTGGGAGAGACTGAAGCTTTCTTT,CASSPKLGETEAFF
TRBV20-1,TRBJ2-1,TRBD2,-,TGCAGTGTCCGGACTAGCGGGAACAATGAGCAGTTCTTC,CSVRTSGNNEQFF
TRBV19,TRBJ2-5,TRBD1,few,TGTGCCAGTCGGGACAGCGAAGGAAAAGAGACCCAGTACTTC,CASRDSEGKETQYF
TRBV7-2,TRBJ2-1,TRBD1,many,TGTGCCAGCAGCTTAAGGGGACAGGCAACTAATGAGCAGTTCTTC,CASSLRGQATNEQFF
TRBV10-3,TRBJ1-2,-,few,TGTGCCATCAGTGCTGGGGGACAAAACTATGGCTACACCTTC,CAISAGGQNYGYTF